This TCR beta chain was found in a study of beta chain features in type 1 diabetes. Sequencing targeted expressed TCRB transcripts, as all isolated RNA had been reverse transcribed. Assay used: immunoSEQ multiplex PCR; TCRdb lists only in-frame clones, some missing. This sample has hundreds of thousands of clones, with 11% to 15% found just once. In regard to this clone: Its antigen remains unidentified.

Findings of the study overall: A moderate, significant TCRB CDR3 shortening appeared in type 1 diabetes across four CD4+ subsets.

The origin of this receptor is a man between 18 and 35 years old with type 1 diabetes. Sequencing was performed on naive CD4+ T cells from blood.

The CDR3 loop is CASSYLESPLHF. The CDR3 DNA reads as TGTGCCAGCAGTTACCTTGAATCACCCCTCCACTTT. This chain joins TRBV6-5 and TRBJ1-6; no clear D gene. The V gene's germline CDR1 is MNHEY and CDR2 SVGAGI. The germline V and J ends were trimmed by 2 bases and 10 bases, with 6 bases remaining between them. CDR3 length equals 12 residues.